These 10 T cell receptor beta chains originate from one sample sequenced in a study of PD-1 blockade in mismatch repair-deficient tumors. Profiling relied on immunoSEQ multiplex PCR, and the TCRdb table lists in-frame clones only, not all of them. The table has roughly 40,000 clones, around 84% seen once. Material: peripheral blood, obtained approximately 1.5 years after starting pembrolizumab. The receptors originated from an adult with mismatch repair-deficient cancer.

This clone was seen only once. The CDR3 DNA follows: TGTGCCTGGAGTGTAGTGGTTGGGTTGGCTTTCTTT. Translation gives CAWSVVVGLAFF. This chain connects TRBV30 to TRBJ1-1; D gene unclear. The V end was cut by 0 bases, the J end by 11 bases, with 13 bases between. Germline values: CDR1 GTSNPN, CDR2 SVGIG (reference sequence). CDR3 length: 12 residues.

This clone is a singleton in its sample. This chain joins TRBV28 and TRBJ2-5; tentatively, D is TRBD1 (6 bases). This CDR3 spans 13 amino acids. V lost 6 bases and J 9 bases, leaving 17 bases between the germline ends. Per germline, CDR1 MDHEN and CDR2 SYDVKM. The CDR3 loop is CASSQGQPRAQYF. The CDR3 DNA reads as TGTGCCAGCAGCCAGGGACAACCCCGAGCCCAGTACTTC.

This sequence joins TRBV27 and TRBJ2-5; 11 bases match TRBD1. The CDR3 is 14 amino acids. The trim removed 5 bases at V and 4 bases at J, leaving 3 bases unmatched. The V gene's germline CDR1 is MNHEY and CDR2 SMNVEV (reference sequence). DNA for the CDR3: TGTGCCAGCAGTAGGGGACAGGGGGTAGAGACCCAGTACTTC. Residues: CASSRGQGVETQYF.

The CDR3, as DNA: TGTGCCAGCAGCTTAATCCCGTCTGATACGCAGTATTTT. This sequence encodes CASSLIPSDTQYF. The J gene is TRBJ2-3, the V gene TRBV7-3; no reliable D call. Germline CDR1 and CDR2: SGHTA and FQGTGA. The V and J ends lost 1 base and 6 bases respectively, with 8 bases between them. This CDR3 is built from 13 residues.

The chain combines TRBV11-2 with TRBJ2-7, with 7 nucleotides matching TRBD1. This CDR3 is 16 amino acids long. Looked up from germline, CDR1 is SGHAT and CDR2 is FQNNGV. The trim removed 0 bases at V and 6 bases at J, leaving 11 bases unmatched. CDR3 amino acids: CASSLDLALAGGEQYF. Here the CDR3 DNA reads TGTGCCAGCAGCTTAGATTTAGCCCTAGCAGGGGGCGAGCAGTACTTC.

This chain links TRBV7-8 with TRBJ1-1; TRBD1 is a possible D gene (6 bases). The CDR3 is made up of 13 amino acids. V lost 4 bases and J lost 4, with 10 bases in between. Germline CDR1 reads SGHVS; CDR2 reads FQNEAQ. CDR3 amino acids: CASSSNRATEAFF. The CDR3 DNA follows: TGTGCCAGCAGCTCAAACAGGGCCACTGAAGCTTTCTTT.

The chain uses TRBV5-4 and TRBJ1-1; a weak D match, TRBD1 (5 bases). Germline V gene data show CDR1 as SGHNT and CDR2 as YYREEE (reference sequence). This CDR3 is 15 amino acids long. V dropped 2 bases and J dropped 5 bases, with 16 bases sitting between them. The CDR3 DNA reads TGTGCCAGCAGCTTCTCATCCCAGGGCGATACTGAAGCTTTCTTT. Its translation: CASSFSSQGDTEAFF.

The chain couples TRBV4-2 to TRBJ2-1; 7 bases map to TRBD1. The CDR3 totals 15 residues. V dropped 1 base and J dropped 2; count of bases not matched to a gene: 2. Germline CDR1 and CDR2: LGHNA and YNFKEQ. In nucleotides, the CDR3 is TGTGCCAGCAGCCAAGGCCAGGGGGCCTACAATGAGCAGTTCTTC. It codes for CASSQGQGAYNEQFF.

The rearrangement uses TRBV14 and TRBJ2-1, with 8 bases aligning to TRBD2. Germline V lookup: CDR1 SGHDN, CDR2 FVKESK. The CDR3 extends over 16 amino acids. Losses at the gene ends were 0 bases for V and 8 bases for J; bases not matched to a gene: 9. This CDR3 reads CASSQEVRGALDEQFF. The CDR3 DNA follows: TGTGCCAGCAGCCAAGAAGTGCGGGGGGCGCTGGATGAGCAGTTCTTC.

This sequence joins TRBV5-1 and TRBJ1-3, with TRBD1 as a possible D gene (5 bases). The germline V gene has CDR1 SGHRS and CDR2 YFSETQ. This CDR3 is built from 17 residues. V was trimmed by 0 bases and J by 4 bases, leaving 17 bases between them. The CDR3 loop reads CASSLEKPGRPGNTIYF. CDR3 sequence (DNA): TGCGCCAGCAGCTTGGAGAAGCCAGGGCGCCCGGGAAACACCATATATTTT.